This T cell receptor beta chain comes out of a study of blood T cell repertoires in COVID-19 (dated by TCRdb to between 2020 and 2021). For context, the study as a whole: Collaborator samples came from the United States, Italy and Spain and covered acute and convalescent phases of COVID-19. Nearly every sample came with metadata listing a de-identified subject ID, COVID-19 status, age in years and sex. The prospective study material was composed of cDNA or gDNA derived from T cells, B-cell-depleted T cells, or PBMCs. Where HLA class I and class II types were available, the types were taken from metadata supplied by the sample provider, not from assay-based typing. A freely available public database, intended as a resource for researchers studying the immune response to SARS-CoV-2, is where the repertoires were released. The samples were drawn from two sources: the first 160 participants of the ongoing ImmuneRACE study, and 950 to 1,500 subjects contributed by 6 global collaborators. The dataset comprised deeply sampled blood TCRbeta repertoires from subjects exposed to, actively infected with, or recovered from COVID-19. What the authors observed across the whole study: The amount of clinical and demographic metadata varied by source and participant and was provided uncurated.

The immunoSEQ Assay, a bias-controlled multiplex PCR, was used to amplify TCRbeta CDR3 regions from genomic DNA. The original pipeline was this. The number of nucleated cells in each sample was estimated from the amplification of reference gene primers within the assay. Sequence reads were collapsed and filtered to measure the absolute abundance of every unique TCRbeta CDR3 rearrangement. For each sample, productive Simpson clonality was calculated by taking the square root of Simpson's diversity index across productive rearrangements. TCRdb took over this immuneACCESS table, retaining in-frame rearrangements with V and J assigned. Such tables are incomplete; in checked studies, under half of the missing clones stem from an unresolved V gene, and the remainder is unexplained. From that table come the V and J calls and clone size; the DNA was used to work out D and trimming. The sample profile shows approximately 150,000 clones; approximately 88% of them were found once. Approximately 10% of the sample rests with the top ten.

As regards this clone: Its antigen remains undetermined. The record has no base qualities; no much larger clone is one base away.

Collaborating institutions collected whole blood in K2EDTA tubes following their own protocols. For TCRbeta analysis, collaborators shipped samples in one of three forms: frozen whole blood, isolated PBMCs, or DNA extracted from either of those sample types. The TCR originated in a man in his 60s with active or convalescent COVID-19. Sequenced: peripheral blood.

The sequenced DNA: TGTGCCAGCAGTCGGATTGGAGAGGGCTACACCTTC. It specifies CASSRIGEGYTF. The chain links TRBV6-5 with TRBJ1-2; no confident D gene assignment can be made. The CDR3 measures 12 amino acids from cysteine to phenylalanine. Only the CDR3 DNA stays, 36 bases, in frame from base 1. Looking up the germline V gene yields CDR1 MNHEY and CDR2 SVGAGI. V is clipped by 5 bases and J by 8 bases, and the sequence between their germline boundaries is 12 bases long.